These T cell receptor beta chains were read from a single sample in a study of cytomegalovirus exposure and HLA in healthy donors. This table comes from immunoSEQ multiplex PCR, and its TCRdb copy is limited to in-frame clones, with some not included. This sample contains about 200,000 clones. The sequencing input was PBMCs. These receptors all stem from a woman aged 25 to 45 in good health and CMV-seropositive. CDR3s include the opening cysteine and the closing phenylalanine or tryptophan. The D gene is left open where the match is weak.

V gene | D gene | CDR3 protein
TRBV6-6 | - | CASSRRSIYNSPLHF
TRBV18 | - | CASSPSVPGSSGTIYF
TRBV27 | TRBD2 | CASSLNRGGFTGELFF
TRBV28 | - | CASTFPAGIGNQPQHF
TRBV7-9 | TRBD2 | CASSLVAGGQYEQYF
TRBV18 | - | CASSLTVTNEKLFF
TRBV7-2 | - | CASSLRRSSYNEQFF
TRBV28 | TRBD1 | CASSFFGTARKLFF
TRBV6-5 | - | CASSYRLSTDTQYF
TRBV7-7 | TRBD2 | CASSRTSGGANEQFF
TRBV5-1 | - | CASSEERPNTGELFF
TRBV7-6 | TRBD1 | CASSLAPQGGLNTEAFF
TRBV6-1 | - | CASSPETVSYEQYF
TRBV5-1 | TRBD2 | CASSPSGSSYNEQFF
TRBV18 | - | CASSLSAGADSPLHF
TRBV6-5 | - | CASSYSSDTDTQYF
TRBV10-3 | TRBD2 | CAISSGEADTQYF
TRBV4-1 | TRBD2 | CASSPNNGGAHEQYF
TRBV5-4 | - | CASTVSGYNSPLHF
TRBV29-1 | - | CSVPGFGGSEQYF
TRBV30 | - | CAWSLGISGNTIYF
TRBV19 | TRBD1 | CASSKDRGGSWETEAFF